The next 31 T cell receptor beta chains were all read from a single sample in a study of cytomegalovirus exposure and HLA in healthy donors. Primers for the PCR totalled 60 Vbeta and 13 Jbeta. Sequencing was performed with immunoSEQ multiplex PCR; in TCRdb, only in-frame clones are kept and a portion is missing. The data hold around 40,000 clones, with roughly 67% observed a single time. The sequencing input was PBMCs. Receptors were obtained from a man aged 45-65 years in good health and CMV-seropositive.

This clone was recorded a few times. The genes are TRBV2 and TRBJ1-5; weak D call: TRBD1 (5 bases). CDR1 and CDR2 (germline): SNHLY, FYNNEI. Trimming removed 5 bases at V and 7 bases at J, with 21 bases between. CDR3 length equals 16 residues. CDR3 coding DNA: TGTGCCAGCAGTCAAGAGGCCCCTGAGGGGAGGCAGCCCCAGCATTTT. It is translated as CASSQEAPEGRQPQHF.

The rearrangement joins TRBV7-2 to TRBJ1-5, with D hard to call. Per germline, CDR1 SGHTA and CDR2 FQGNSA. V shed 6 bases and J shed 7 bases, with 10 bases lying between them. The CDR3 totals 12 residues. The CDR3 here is CASSRDGQPQHF. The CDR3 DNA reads TGTGCCAGCAGTCGGGATGGCCAGCCCCAGCATTTT. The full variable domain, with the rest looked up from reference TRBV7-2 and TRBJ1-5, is GAGVSQSPSNKVTEKGKDVELRCDPISGHTALYWYRQSLGQGLEFLIYFQGNSAPDKSGLPSDRFSAERTGGSVSTLTIQRTQQEDSAVYLCASSRDGQPQHFGDGTRLSIL.

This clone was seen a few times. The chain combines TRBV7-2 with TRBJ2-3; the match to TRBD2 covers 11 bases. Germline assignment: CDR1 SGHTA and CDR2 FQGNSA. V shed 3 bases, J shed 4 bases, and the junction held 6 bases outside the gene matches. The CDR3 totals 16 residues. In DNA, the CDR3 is TGTGCCAGCAGCTTGAGACTAGCGGGGTCTTCAGATACGCAGTATTTT. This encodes CASSLRLAGSSDTQYF.

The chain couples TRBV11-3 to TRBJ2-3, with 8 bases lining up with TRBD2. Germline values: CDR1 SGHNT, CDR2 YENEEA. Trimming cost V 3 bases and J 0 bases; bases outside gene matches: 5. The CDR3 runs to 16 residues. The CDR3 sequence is CASSFTAGGSTDTQYF. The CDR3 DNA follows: TGTGCCAGCAGCTTCACGGCGGGGGGAAGCACAGATACGCAGTATTTT.

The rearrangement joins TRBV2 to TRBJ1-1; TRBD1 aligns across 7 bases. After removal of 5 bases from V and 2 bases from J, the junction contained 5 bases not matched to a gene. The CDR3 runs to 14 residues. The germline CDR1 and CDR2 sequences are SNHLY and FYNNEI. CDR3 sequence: CASSWAGGNTEAFF. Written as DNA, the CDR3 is TGTGCCAGCAGTTGGGCAGGGGGTAACACTGAAGCTTTCTTT.

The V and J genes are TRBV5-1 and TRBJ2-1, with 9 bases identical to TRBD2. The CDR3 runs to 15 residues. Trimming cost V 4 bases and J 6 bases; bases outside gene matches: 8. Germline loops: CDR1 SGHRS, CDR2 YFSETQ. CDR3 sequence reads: CASSPVASGVNEQFF. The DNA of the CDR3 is TGCGCCAGCAGCCCGGTGGCTAGCGGGGTCAATGAGCAGTTCTTC.

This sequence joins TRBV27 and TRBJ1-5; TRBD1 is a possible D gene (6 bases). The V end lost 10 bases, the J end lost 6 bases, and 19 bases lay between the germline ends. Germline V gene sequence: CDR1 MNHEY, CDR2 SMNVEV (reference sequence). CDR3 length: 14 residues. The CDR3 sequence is CANRNRGSGQPQHF. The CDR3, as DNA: TGTGCCAACAGAAATAGGGGGTCGGGTCAGCCCCAGCATTTT.

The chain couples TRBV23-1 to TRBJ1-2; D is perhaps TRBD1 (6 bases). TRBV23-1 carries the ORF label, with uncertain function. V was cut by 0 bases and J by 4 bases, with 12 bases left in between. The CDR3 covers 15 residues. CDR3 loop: CASSQSFRTAYGYTF. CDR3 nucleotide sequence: TGCGCCAGCAGTCAATCCTTCAGGACAGCCTATGGCTACACCTTC.

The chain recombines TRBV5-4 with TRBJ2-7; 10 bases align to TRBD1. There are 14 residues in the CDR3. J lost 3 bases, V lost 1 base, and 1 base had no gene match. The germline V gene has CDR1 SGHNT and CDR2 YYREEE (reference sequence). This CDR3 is CASSLRTGGYEQYF. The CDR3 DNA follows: TGTGCCAGCAGCTTGCGGACAGGGGGCTACGAGCAGTACTTC. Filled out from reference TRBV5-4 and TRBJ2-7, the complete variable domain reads ETGVTQSPTHLIKTRGQQVTLRCSSQSGHNTVSWYQQALGQGPQFIFQYYREEENGRGNFPPRFSGLQFPNYSSELNVNALELDDSALYLCASSLRTGGYEQYFGPGTRLTVT.

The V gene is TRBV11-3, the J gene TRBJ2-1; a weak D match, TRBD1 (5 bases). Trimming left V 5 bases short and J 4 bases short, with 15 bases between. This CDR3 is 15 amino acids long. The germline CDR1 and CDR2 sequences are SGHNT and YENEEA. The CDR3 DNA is TGTGCCAGCAGCCCTCACCCGGACACTTACAATGAGCAGTTCTTC. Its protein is CASSPHPDTYNEQFF. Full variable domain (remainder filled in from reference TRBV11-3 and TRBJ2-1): EAGVVQSPRYKIIEKKQPVAFWCNPISGHNTLYWYLQNLGQGPELLIRYENEEAVDDSQLPKDRFSAERLKGVDSTLKIQPAELGDSAVYLCASSPHPDTYNEQFFGPGTRLTVL.

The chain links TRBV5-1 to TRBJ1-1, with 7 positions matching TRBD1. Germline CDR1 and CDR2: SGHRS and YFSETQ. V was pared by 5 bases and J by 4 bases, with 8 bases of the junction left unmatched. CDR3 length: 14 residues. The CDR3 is CASRAEGASTEAFF. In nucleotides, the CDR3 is TGCGCCAGCAGGGCTGAGGGGGCGAGCACTGAAGCTTTCTTT.

CDR3 coding DNA: TGTGCCAGCAGTGAATATCGGACATGGAATTCACCCCTCCACTTT. Amino acid sequence: CASSEYRTWNSPLHF. V gene TRBV6-1 combines with J gene TRBJ1-6, with D possibly being TRBD1 (5 bases). Germline CDR1 MNHNS, CDR2 SASEGT. The CDR3 length is 15 residues. Trimming left V 2 bases short and J 7 bases short, with 12 bases between.

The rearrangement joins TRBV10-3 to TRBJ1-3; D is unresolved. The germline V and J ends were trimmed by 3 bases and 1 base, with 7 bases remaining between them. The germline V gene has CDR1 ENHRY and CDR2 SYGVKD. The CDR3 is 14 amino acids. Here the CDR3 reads CAISDGDSGNTIYF. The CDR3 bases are TGTGCCATCAGTGATGGAGATTCTGGAAACACCATATATTTT.

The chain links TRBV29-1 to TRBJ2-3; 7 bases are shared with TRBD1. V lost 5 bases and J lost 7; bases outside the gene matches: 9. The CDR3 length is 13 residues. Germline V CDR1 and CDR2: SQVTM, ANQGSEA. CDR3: CSVMDWTGYTQYF. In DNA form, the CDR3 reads TGCAGCGTTATGGACTGGACAGGTTATACGCAGTATTTT.

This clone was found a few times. The CDR3, as DNA: TGTGCCACCGCACCAATTAGGTGGGCCCCAGCCGAGAAACTGTTTTTT. Protein sequence: CATAPIRWAPAEKLFF. The chain carries TRBV18 and TRBJ1-4; no clear D. This CDR3 region has 16 residues. The V and J ends lost 10 bases and 11 bases respectively, with 29 bases between them. Germline V gene data show CDR1 as KGHSH and CDR2 as LQKENI.

The chain's CDR3 is CSVDLRTGGTEAFF. The DNA of the CDR3 is TGCAGCGTTGATCTACGGACAGGGGGCACTGAAGCTTTCTTT. This chain uses TRBV29-1 with TRBJ1-1, with 10 bases lining up with TRBD1. The V and J ends lost 3 bases and 4 bases, in that order; junction bases with no gene match: 5. Germline CDR1 is SQVTM and CDR2 is ANQGSEA. This CDR3 has 14 residues.

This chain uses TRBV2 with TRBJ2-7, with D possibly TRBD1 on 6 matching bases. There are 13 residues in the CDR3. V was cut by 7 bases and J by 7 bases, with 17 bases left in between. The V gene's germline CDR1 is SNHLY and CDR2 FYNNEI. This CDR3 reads CASNDQGSGEQYF. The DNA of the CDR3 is TGTGCCAGCAACGATCAGGGGTCGGGGGAGCAGTACTTC.

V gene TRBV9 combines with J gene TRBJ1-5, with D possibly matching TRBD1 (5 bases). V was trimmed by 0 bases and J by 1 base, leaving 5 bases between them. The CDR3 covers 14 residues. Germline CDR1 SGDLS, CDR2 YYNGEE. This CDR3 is CASSVGQSNQPQHF. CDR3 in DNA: TGTGCCAGCAGCGTAGGACAGAGCAATCAGCCCCAGCATTTT.

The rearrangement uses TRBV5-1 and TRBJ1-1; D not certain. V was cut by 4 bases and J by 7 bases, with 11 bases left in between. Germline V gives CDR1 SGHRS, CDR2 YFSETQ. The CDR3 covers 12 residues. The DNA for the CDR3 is TGCGCCAGCAGCGATACCGGGTTTGAAGCTTTCTTT. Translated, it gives CASSDTGFEAFF.

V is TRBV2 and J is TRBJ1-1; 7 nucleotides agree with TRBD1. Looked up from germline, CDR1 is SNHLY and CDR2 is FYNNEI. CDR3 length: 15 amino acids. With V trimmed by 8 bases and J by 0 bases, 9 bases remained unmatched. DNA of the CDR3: TGTGCCAGCCATGGACAGGTATACATGAACACTGAAGCTTTCTTT. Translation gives CASHGQVYMNTEAFF. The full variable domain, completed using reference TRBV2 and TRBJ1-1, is EPEVTQTPSHQVTQMGQEVILRCVPISNHLYFYWYRQILGQKVEFLVSFYNNEISEKSEIFDDQFSVERPDGSNFTLKIRSTKLEDSAMYFCASHGQVYMNTEAFFGQGTRLTVV.

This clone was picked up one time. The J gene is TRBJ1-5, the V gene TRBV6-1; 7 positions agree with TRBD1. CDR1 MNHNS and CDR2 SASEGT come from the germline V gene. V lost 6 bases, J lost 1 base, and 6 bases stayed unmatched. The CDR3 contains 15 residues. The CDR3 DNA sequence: TGTGCCAGCAGCCCGACAGGGATAAGCAATCAGCCCCAGCATTTT. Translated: CASSPTGISNQPQHF.

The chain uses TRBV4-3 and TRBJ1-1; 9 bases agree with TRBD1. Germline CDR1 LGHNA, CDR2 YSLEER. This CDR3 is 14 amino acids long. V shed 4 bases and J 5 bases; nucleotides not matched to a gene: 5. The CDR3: CASSPGTGMTEAFF. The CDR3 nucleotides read TGCGCCAGCAGCCCCGGGACAGGGATGACTGAAGCTTTCTTT.

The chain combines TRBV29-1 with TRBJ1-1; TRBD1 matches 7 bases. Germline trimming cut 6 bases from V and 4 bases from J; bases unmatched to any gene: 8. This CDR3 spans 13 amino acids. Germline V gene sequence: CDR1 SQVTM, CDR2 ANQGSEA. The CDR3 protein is CSVRQGLSTEAFF. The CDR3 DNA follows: TGCAGCGTCCGACAGGGCCTGAGCACTGAAGCTTTCTTT.

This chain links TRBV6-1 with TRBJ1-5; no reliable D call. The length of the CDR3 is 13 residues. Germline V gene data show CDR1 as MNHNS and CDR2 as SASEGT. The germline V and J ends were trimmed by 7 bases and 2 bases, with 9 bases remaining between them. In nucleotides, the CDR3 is TGTGCCAGCATGTGGCAGGGCAATCAGCCCCAGCATTTT. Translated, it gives CASMWQGNQPQHF.

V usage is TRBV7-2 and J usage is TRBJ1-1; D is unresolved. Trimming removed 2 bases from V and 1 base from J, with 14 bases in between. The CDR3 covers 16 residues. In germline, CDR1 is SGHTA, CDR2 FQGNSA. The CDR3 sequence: CASSLNNLRGNTEAFF. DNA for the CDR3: TGTGCCAGCAGCTTAAATAATCTCCGAGGGAACACTGAAGCTTTCTTT.

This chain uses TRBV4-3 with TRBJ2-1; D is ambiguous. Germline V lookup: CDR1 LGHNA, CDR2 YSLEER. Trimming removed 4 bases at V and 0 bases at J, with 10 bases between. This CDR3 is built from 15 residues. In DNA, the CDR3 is TGCGCCAGCAGCCCTGACATGAGCTCCTACAATGAGCAGTTCTTC. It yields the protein CASSPDMSSYNEQFF.

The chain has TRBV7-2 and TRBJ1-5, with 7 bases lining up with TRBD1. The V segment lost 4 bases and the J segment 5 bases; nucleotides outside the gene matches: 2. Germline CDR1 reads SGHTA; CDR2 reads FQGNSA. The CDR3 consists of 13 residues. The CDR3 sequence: CASSWDSYQPQHF. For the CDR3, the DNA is TGTGCCAGCAGCTGGGACAGCTATCAGCCCCAGCATTTT. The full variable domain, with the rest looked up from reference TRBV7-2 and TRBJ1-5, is GAGVSQSPSNKVTEKGKDVELRCDPISGHTALYWYRQSLGQGLEFLIYFQGNSAPDKSGLPSDRFSAERTGGSVSTLTIQRTQQEDSAVYLCASSWDSYQPQHFGDGTRLSIL.

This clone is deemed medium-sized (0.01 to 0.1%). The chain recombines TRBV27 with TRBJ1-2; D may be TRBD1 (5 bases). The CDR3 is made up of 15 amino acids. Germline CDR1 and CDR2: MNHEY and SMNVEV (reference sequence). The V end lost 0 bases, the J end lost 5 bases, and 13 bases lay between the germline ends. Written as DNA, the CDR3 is TGTGCCAGCAGTTTATCCCCCCCGGGACTATATGGCTACACCTTC. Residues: CASSLSPPGLYGYTF.

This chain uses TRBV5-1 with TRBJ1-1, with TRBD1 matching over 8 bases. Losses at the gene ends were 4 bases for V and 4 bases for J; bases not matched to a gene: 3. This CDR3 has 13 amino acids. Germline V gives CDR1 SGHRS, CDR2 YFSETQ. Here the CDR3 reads CASSPGQATEAFF. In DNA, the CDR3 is TGCGCCAGCAGCCCGGGACAGGCCACTGAAGCTTTCTTT.

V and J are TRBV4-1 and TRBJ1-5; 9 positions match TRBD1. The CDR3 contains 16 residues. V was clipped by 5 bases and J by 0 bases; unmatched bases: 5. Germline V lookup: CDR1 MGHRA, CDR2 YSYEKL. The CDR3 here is CASSFRTGDSNQPQHF. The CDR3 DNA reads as TGCGCCAGCAGCTTTCGGACAGGGGATAGCAATCAGCCCCAGCATTTT.

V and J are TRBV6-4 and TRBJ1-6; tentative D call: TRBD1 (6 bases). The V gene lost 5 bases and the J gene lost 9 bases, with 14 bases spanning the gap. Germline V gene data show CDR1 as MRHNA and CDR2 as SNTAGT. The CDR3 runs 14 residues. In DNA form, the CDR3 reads TGTGCCAGCAGTCCCGAGGCAGGGGCTTCACCCCTCCACTTT. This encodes CASSPEAGASPLHF.